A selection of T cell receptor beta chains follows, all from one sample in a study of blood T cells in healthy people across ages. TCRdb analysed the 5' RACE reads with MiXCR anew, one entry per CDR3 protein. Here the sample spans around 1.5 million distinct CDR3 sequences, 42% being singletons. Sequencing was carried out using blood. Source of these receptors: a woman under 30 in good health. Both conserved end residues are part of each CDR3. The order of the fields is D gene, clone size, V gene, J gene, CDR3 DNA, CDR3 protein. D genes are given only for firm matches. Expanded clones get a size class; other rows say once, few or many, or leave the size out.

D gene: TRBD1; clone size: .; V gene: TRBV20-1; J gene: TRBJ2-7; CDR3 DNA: TGCAGTGCTGGAAGATTGAAGGGACAGCGAGGCTACGAGCAGTACTTC; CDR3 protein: CSAGRLKGQRGYEQYF
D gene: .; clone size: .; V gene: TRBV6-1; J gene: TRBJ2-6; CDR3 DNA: TGTGCCAGCAGTGAACGACCGGTCTCTGGGGTCAACGTCCTGACTTTC; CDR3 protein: CASSERPVSGVNVLTF
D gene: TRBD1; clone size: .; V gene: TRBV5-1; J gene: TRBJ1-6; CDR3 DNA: TGCGCCAGCAGCCCGGACAGGGGGCGCTCCTATAATTCACCCCTCCACTTT; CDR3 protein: CASSPDRGRSYNSPLHF
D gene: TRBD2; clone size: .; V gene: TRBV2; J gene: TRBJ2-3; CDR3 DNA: TGTGCCAGCAGTGAGTTTGCGGGACTAGGCACAGATACGCAGTATTTT; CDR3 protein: CASSEFAGLGTDTQYF
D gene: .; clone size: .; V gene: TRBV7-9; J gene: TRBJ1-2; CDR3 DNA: TGTGCCAGCAGCCCTAGTGGACGGTATGGCTACACCTTC; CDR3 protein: CASSPSGRYGYTF
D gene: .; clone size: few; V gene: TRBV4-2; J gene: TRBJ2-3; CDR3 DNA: TGTGCCAGCAGCCAAGAAACTTCTATCACAGATACGCAGTATTTT; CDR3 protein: CASSQETSITDTQYF
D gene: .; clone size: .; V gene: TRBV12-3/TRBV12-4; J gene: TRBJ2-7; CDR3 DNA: TGTGCCAGCAGTTTTAGCGTCTCCTACGAGCAGTACTTC; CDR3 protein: CASSFSVSYEQYF
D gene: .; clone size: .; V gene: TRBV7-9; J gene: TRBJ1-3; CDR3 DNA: TGTGCCAGCAGCTTAAGTACAGTTGTGAACACCATATATTTT; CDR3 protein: CASSLSTVVNTIYF
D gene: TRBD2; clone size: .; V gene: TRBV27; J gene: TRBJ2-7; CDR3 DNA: TGTGCCAGCAGTCCACAACCTACTAGAGCGGGAGGGAATGAGCAGTACTTC; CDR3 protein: CASSPQPTRAGGNEQYF
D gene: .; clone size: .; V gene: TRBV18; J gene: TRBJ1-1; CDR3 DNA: TGTGCCAGCTCACCACCGGAACTTCAAAGGAACACTGAAGCTTTCTTT; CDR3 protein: CASSPPELQRNTEAFF
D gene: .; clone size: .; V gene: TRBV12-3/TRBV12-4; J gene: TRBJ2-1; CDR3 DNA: TGTGCCAGCAGGTTTAACTACAATGAGCTGTTCTTC; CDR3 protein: CASRFNYNELFF
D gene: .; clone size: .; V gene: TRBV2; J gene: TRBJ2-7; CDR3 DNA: TGTGCCAGCAACGCGGACGGCCCTTACGAGCAGTACTTC; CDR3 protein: CASNADGPYEQYF
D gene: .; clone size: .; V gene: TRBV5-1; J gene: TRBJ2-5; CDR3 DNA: TGCGCCAGCAGCATGGACACTTCCAATGAGCAGTACTTC; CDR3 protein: CASSMDTSNEQYF
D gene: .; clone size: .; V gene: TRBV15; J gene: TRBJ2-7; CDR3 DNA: TGTGCCACCAGCAGAGAGCGGTACGAGCAGTACTTC; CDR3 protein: CATSRERYEQYF